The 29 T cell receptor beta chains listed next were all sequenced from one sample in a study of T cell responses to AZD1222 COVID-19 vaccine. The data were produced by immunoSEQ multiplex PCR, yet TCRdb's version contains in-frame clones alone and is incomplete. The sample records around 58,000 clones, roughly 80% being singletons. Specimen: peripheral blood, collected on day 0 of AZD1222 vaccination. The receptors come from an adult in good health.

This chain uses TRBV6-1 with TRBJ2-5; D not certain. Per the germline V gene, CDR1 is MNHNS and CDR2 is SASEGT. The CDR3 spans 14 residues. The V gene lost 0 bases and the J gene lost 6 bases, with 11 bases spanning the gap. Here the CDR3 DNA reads TGTGCCAGCAGTGAAGCGTGGGGTCCGAAGACCCAGTACTTC. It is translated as CASSEAWGPKTQYF.

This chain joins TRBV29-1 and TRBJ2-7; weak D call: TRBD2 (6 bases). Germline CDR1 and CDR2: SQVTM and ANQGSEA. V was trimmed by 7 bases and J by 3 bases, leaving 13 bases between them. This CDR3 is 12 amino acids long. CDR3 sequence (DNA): TGCAGCGCCGGTCTCGGGAGCTACGAGCAGTACTTC. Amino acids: CSAGLGSYEQYF.

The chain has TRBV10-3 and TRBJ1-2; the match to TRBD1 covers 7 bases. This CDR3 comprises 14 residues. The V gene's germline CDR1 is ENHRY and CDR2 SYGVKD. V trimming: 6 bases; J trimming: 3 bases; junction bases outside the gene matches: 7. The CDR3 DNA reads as TGTGCCATCAGCAGACAGGGCTCAGACTATGGCTACACCTTC. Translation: CAISRQGSDYGYTF.

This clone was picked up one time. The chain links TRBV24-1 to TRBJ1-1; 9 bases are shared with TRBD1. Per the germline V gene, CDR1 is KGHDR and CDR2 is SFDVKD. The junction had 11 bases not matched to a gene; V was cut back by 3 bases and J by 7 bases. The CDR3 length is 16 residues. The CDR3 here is CATSDKPGQGRDEAFF. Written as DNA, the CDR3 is TGTGCCACCAGTGATAAACCGGGACAGGGACGAGATGAAGCTTTCTTT.

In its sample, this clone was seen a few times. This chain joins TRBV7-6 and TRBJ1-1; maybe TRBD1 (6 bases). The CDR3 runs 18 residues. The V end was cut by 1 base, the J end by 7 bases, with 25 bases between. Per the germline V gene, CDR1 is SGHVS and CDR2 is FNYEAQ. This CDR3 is CASSLGWADTGREGEAFF. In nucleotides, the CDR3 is TGTGCCAGCAGCTTAGGGTGGGCGGACACAGGGAGGGAGGGTGAAGCTTTCTTT.

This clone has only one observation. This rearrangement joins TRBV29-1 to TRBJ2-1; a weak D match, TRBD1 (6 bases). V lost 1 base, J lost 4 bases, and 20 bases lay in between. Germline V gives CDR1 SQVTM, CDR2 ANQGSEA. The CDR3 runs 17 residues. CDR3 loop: CSVEVGDTGKVYNEQFF. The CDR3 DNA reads TGCAGCGTTGAAGTGGGGGACACCGGGAAGGTATACAATGAGCAGTTCTTC.

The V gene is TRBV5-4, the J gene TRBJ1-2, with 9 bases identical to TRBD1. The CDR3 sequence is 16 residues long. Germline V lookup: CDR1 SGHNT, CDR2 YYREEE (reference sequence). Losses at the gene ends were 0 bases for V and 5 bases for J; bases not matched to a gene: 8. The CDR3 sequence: CASSLAEQGARYGYTF. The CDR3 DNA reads TGTGCCAGCAGCTTGGCCGAACAGGGGGCGCGGTATGGCTACACCTTC.

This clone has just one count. The CDR3 loop reads CASSFSGGGGTQYF. Written as DNA, the CDR3 is TGTGCCAGCAGCTTTAGCGGGGGTGGGGGGACCCAGTACTTC. The V gene is TRBV7-2, the J gene TRBJ2-5; 9 bases line up with TRBD2. Per the germline V gene, CDR1 is SGHTA and CDR2 is FQGNSA. The CDR3 is 14 amino acids. Trimming removed 3 bases from V and 7 bases from J; junction bases left unmatched: 6.

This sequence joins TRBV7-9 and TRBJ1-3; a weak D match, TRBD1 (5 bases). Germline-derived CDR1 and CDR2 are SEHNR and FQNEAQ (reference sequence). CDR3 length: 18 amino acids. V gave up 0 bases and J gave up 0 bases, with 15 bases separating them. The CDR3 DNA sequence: TGTGCCAGCAGCTTAGCACAAGGGACTGCATTCTCTGGAAACACCATATATTTT. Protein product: CASSLAQGTAFSGNTIYF.

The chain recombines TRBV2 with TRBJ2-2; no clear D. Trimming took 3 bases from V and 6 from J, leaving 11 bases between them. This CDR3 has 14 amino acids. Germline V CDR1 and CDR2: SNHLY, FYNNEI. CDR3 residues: CASSETEAPGELFF. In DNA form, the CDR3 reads TGTGCCAGCAGTGAGACTGAGGCCCCCGGGGAGCTGTTTTTT.

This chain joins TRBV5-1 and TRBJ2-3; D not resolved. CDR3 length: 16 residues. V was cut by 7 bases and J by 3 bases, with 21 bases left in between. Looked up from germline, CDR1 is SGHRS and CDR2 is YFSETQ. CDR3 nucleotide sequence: TGCGCCAGCGCTTTATCGCTAGAGGTCTGGACAGATACGCAGTATTTT. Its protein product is CASALSLEVWTDTQYF. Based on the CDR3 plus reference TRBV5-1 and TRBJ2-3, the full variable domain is KAGVTQTPRYLIKTRGQQVTLSCSPISGHRSVSWYQQTPGQGLQFLFEYFSETQRNKGNFPGRFSGRQFSNSRSEMNVSTLELGDSALYLCASALSLEVWTDTQYFGPGTRLTVL.

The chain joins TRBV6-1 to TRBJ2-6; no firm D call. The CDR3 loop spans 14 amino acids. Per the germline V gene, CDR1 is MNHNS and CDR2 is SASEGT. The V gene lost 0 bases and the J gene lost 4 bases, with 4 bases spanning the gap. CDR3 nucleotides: TGTGCCAGCAGTGAAGCCTACGGGGCCAACGTCCTGACTTTC. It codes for CASSEAYGANVLTF.

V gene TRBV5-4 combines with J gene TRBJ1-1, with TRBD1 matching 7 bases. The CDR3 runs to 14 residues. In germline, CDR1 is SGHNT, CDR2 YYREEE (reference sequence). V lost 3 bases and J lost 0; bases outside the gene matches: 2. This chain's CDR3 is CASSSTGMNTEAFF. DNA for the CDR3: TGTGCCAGCAGCTCGACAGGGATGAACACTGAAGCTTTCTTT.

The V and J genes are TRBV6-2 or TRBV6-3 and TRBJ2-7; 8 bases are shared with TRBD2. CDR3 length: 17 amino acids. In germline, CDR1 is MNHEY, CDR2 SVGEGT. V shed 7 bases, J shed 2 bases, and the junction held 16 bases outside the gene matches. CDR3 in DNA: TGTGCCAGCACCCCGATCGGTAGCGGGGTTCCCCCCTACGAGCAGTACTTC. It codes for CASTPIGSGVPPYEQYF.

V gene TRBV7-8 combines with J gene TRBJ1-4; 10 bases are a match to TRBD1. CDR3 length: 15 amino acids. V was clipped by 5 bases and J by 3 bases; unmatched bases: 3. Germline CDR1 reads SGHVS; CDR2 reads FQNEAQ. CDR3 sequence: CASSGTGAANEKLFF. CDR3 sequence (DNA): TGTGCCAGCAGCGGGACAGGGGCAGCTAATGAAAAACTGTTTTTT.

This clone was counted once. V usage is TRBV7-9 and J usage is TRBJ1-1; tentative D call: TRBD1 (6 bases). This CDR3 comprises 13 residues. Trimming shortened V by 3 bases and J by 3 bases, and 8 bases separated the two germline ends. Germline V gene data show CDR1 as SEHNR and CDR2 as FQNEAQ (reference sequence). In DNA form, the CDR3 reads TGTGCCAGCAGCTTGGCAGGGGACACTGAAGCTTTCTTT. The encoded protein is CASSLAGDTEAFF.

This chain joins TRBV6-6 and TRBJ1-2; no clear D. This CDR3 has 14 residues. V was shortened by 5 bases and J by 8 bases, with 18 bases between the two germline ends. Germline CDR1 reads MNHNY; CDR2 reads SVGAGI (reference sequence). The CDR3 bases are TGTGCCAGCAGTCGGACGGTGGAGATCGCCGGCTACACCTTC. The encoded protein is CASSRTVEIAGYTF.

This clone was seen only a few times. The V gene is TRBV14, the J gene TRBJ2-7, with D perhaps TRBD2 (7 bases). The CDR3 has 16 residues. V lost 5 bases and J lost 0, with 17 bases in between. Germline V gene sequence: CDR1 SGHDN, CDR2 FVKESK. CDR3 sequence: CASSYGGQKHSYEQYF. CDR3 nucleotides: TGTGCCAGCAGCTACGGGGGGCAGAAGCACTCCTACGAGCAGTACTTC.

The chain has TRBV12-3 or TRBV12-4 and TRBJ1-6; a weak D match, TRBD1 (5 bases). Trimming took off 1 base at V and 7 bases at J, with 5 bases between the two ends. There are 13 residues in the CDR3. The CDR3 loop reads CASSLGGNSPLHF. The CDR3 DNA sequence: TGTGCCAGCAGTTTAGGGGGGAATTCACCCCTCCACTTT.

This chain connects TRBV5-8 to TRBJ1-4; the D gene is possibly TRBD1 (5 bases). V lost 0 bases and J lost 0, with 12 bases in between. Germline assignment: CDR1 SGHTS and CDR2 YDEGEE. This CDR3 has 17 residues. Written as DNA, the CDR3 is TGTGCCAGCAGCTTGGCGGGAGGACACGCAACTAATGAAAAACTGTTTTTT. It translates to CASSLAGGHATNEKLFF.

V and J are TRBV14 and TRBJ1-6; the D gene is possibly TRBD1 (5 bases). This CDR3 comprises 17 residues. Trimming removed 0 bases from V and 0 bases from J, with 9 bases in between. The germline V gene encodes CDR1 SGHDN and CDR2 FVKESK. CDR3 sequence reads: CASSQEQVTSYNSPLHF. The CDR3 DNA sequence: TGTGCCAGCAGCCAAGAACAGGTGACCTCCTATAATTCACCCCTCCACTTT.

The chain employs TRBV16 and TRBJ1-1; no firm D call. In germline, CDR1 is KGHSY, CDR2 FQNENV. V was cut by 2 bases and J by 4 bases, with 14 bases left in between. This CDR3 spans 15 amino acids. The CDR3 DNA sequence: TGTGCCAGCAGCCAAACCAATTGGGGTGGCACTGAAGCTTTCTTT. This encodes CASSQTNWGGTEAFF.

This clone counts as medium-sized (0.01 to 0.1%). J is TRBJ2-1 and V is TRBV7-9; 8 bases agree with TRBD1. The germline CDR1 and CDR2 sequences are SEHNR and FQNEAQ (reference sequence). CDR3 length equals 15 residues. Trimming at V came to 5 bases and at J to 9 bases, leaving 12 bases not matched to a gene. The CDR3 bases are TGTGCCAGCAGCGACAGGGGAGTGAGTACCGCTGAGCAGTTCTTC. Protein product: CASSDRGVSTAEQFF.

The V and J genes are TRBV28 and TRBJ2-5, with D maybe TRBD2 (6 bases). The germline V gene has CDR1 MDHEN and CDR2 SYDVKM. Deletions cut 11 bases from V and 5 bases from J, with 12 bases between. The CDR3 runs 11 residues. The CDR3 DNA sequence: TGTGCCCAGGTTGGGGGGGAGACCCAGTACTTC. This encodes CAQVGGETQYF.

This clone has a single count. The CDR3 loop is CASSLVAGGDNEQFF. In DNA, the CDR3 is TGCGCCAGCAGCTTGGTTGCGGGAGGGGACAATGAGCAGTTCTTC. V gene TRBV5-1 combines with J gene TRBJ2-1; TRBD2 aligns across 9 bases. Germline loops: CDR1 SGHRS, CDR2 YFSETQ. The CDR3 loop spans 15 amino acids. Trimming cost V 0 bases and J 5 bases; bases outside gene matches: 3. The variable domain in full, completed from reference TRBV5-1 and TRBJ2-1, reads KAGVTQTPRYLIKTRGQQVTLSCSPISGHRSVSWYQQTPGQGLQFLFEYFSETQRNKGNFPGRFSGRQFSNSRSEMNVSTLELGDSALYLCASSLVAGGDNEQFFGPGTRLTVL.

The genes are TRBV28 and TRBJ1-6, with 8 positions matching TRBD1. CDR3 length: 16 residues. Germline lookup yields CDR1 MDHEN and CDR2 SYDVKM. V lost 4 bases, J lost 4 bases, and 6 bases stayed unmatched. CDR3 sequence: CASSSHTGGYNSPLHF. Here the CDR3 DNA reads TGTGCCAGCAGTTCACATACAGGGGGTTATAATTCACCCCTCCACTTT.

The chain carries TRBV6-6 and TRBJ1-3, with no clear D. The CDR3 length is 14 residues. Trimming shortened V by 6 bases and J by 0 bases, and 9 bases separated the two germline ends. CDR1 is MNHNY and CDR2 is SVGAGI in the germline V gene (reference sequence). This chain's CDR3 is CASSRGVSGNTIYF. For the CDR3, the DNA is TGTGCCAGCAGCCGGGGAGTCTCTGGAAACACCATATATTTT.

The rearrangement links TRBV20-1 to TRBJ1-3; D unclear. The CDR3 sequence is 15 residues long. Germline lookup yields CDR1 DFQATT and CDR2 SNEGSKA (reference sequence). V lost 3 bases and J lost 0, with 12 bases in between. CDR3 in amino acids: CSASPQARSGNTIYF. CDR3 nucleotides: TGCAGTGCTAGTCCGCAGGCACGCTCTGGAAACACCATATATTTT.

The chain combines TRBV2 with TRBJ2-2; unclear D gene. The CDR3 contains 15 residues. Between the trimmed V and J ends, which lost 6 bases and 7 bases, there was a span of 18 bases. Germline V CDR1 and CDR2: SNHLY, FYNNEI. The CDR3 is CASRSISRLVGELFF. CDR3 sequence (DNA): TGTGCCAGCAGGTCGATTAGCCGCCTCGTCGGGGAGCTGTTTTTT. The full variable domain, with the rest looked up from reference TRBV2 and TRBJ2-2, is EPEVTQTPSHQVTQMGQEVILRCVPISNHLYFYWYRQILGQKVEFLVSFYNNEISEKSEIFDDQFSVERPDGSNFTLKIRSTKLEDSAMYFCASRSISRLVGELFFGEGSRLTVL.